This is a list of T cell receptor beta chains from one sample in a study of cytomegalovirus exposure and HLA in healthy donors. The method was immunoSEQ multiplex PCR; TCRdb's version includes in-frame clones alone and lacks a portion of them. The table lists 60,000 to 80,000 clones, 85% to 95% of them singletons. Sample: PBMCs. The receptor source for this set is a woman under 30 in good health and CMV-seropositive. Each CDR3 is given with its conserved first and last residue. The D gene is left open where the match is weak. For some rows the clone size is stated as once, few or many, or as a class when expanded; others skip it.

15	TRBV9	.	.	TRBJ2-1	CASSVEATQRDEQFF	TGTGCCAGCAGCGTAGAAGCCACCCAGCGTGATGAGCAGTTCTTC
14	TRBV6-1	.	once	TRBJ2-3	CASRTGGGTDTQYF	TGTGCCAGCAGGACGGGGGGCGGCACAGATACGCAGTATTTT
15	TRBV4-1	.	.	TRBJ2-7	CASSQVWGLAIEQYF	TGCGCCAGCAGCCAAGTCTGGGGTCTAGCGATAGAGCAGTACTTC
16	TRBV4-3	.	.	TRBJ1-1	CASSRMYEEGNTEAFF	TGCGCCAGCAGCCGCATGTATGAGGAGGGGAACACTGAAGCTTTCTTT
13	TRBV19	.	.	TRBJ1-2	CASSIRQGVEYTF	TGTGCCAGTAGTATACGGCAGGGCGTTGAGTACACCTTC
12	TRBV7-9	.	.	TRBJ1-6	CASSLGSAPLHF	TGTGCCAGCAGCTTAGGCTCAGCACCCCTCCACTTT
16	TRBV5-4	TRBD2	.	TRBJ2-3	CASSLGLAGVTDTQYF	TGTGCCAGCAGCTTGGGACTAGCGGGAGTCACAGATACGCAGTATTTT
15	TRBV5-5	TRBD1	.	TRBJ1-5	CASSITGQGNQPQHF	TGTGCCAGCAGCATAACTGGACAGGGGAATCAGCCCCAGCATTTT
19	TRBV6-4	.	.	TRBJ2-3	CASSDWTALLTHSTDTQYF	TGTGCCAGCAGTGACTGGACAGCGCTCTTGACTCATAGCACAGATACGCAGTATTTT
16	TRBV7-9	TRBD2	.	TRBJ2-5	CASSFLAGTSQETQYF	TGTGCCAGCAGCTTTCTAGCGGGCACTTCCCAAGAGACCCAGTACTTC
15	TRBV5-1	.	.	TRBJ2-3	CASSPGNARTDTQYF	TGCGCCAGCAGCCCAGGGAACGCGCGCACAGATACGCAGTATTTT